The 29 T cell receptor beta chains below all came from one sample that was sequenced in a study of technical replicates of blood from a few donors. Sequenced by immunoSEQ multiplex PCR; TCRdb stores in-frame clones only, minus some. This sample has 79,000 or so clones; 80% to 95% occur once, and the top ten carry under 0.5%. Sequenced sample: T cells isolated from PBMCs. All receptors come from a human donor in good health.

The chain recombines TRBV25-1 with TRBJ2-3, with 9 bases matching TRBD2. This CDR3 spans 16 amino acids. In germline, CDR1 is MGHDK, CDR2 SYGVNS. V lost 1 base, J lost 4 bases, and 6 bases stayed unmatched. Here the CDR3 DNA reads TGTGCCAGCAGTGAATCGGGACTAGCATTGTCAGATACGCAGTATTTT. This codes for CASSESGLALSDTQYF.

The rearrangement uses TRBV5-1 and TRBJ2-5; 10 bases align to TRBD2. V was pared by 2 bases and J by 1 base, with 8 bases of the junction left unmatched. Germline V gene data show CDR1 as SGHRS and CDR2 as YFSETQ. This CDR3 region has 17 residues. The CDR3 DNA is TGCGCCAGCAGCTTCCTAGCGGGAGAGCAATCCCAAGAGACCCAGTACTTC. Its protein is CASSFLAGEQSQETQYF. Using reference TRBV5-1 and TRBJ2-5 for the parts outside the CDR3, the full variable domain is KAGVTQTPRYLIKTRGQQVTLSCSPISGHRSVSWYQQTPGQGLQFLFEYFSETQRNKGNFPGRFSGRQFSNSRSEMNVSTLELGDSALYLCASSFLAGEQSQETQYFGPGTRLLVL.

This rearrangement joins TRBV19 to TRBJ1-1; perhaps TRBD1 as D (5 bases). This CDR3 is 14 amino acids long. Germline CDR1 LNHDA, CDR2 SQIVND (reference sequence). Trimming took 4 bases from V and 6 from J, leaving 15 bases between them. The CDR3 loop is CASSTSMGGAEAFF. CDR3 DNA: TGTGCCAGTAGTACAAGTATGGGAGGGGCTGAAGCTTTCTTT.

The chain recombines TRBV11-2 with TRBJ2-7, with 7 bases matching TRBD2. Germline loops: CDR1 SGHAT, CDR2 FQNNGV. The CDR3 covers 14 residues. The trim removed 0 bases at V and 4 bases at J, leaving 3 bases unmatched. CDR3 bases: TGTGCCAGCAGCTTAGAGCGGGGGTGGTACGAGCAGTACTTC. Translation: CASSLERGWYEQYF.

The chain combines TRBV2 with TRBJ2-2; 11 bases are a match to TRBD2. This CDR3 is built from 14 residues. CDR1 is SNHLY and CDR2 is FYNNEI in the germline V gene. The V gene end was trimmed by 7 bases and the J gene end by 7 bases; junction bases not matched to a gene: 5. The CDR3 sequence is CASTGTSGGGELFF. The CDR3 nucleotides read TGTGCCAGCACCGGGACTAGCGGTGGCGGGGAGCTGTTTTTT.

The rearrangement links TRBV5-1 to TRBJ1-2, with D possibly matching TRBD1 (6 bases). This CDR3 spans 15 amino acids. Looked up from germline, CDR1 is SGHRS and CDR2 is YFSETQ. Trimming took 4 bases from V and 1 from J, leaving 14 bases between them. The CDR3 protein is CASSPGQRDNYGYTF. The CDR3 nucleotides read TGCGCCAGCAGCCCAGGACAGAGAGATAACTATGGCTACACCTTC. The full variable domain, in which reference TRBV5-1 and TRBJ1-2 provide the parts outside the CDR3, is KAGVTQTPRYLIKTRGQQVTLSCSPISGHRSVSWYQQTPGQGLQFLFEYFSETQRNKGNFPGRFSGRQFSNSRSEMNVSTLELGDSALYLCASSPGQRDNYGYTFGSGTRLTVV.

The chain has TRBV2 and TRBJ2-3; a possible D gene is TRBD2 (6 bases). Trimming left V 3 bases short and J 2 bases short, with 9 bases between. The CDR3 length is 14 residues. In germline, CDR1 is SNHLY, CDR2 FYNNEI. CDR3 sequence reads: CASSDWRDTDTQYF. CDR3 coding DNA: TGTGCCAGCAGTGATTGGCGGGACACAGATACGCAGTATTTT. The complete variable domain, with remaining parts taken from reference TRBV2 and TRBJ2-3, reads EPEVTQTPSHQVTQMGQEVILRCVPISNHLYFYWYRQILGQKVEFLVSFYNNEISEKSEIFDDQFSVERPDGSNFTLKIRSTKLEDSAMYFCASSDWRDTDTQYFGPGTRLTVL.

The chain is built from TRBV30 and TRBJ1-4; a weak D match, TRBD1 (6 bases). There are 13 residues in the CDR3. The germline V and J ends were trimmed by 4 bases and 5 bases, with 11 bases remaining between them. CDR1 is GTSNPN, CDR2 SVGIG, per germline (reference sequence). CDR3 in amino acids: CAWNRDYNEKLFF. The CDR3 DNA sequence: TGTGCCTGGAACAGGGATTACAATGAAAAACTGTTTTTT.

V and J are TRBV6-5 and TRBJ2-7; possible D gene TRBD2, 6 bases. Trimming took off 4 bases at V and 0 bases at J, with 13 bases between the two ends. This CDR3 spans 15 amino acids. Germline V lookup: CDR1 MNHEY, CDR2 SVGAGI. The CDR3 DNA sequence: TGTGCCAGCAGTTTCCCGGGACTCAGCTCCTACGAGCAGTACTTC. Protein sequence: CASSFPGLSSYEQYF.

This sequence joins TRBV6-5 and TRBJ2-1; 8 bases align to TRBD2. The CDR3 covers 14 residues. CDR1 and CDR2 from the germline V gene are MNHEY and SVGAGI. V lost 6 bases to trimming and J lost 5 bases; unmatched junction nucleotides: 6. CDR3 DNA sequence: TGTGCCAGCAGACGACCGGGACTAGACAATGAGCAGTTCTTC. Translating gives CASRRPGLDNEQFF.

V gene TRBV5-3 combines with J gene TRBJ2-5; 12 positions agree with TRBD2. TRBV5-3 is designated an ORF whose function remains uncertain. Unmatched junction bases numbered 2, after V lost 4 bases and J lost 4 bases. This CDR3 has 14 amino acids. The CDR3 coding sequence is TGTGCCAGAAGCCTGGGACTAGCGGGAGAGACCCAGTACTTC. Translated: CARSLGLAGETQYF.

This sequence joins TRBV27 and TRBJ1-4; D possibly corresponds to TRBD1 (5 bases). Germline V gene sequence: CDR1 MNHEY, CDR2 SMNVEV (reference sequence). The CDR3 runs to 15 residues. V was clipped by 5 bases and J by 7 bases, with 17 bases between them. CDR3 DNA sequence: TGTGCCAGCAGTGCTACAGGAGGGCTGAGTGAAAAACTGTTTTTT. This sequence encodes CASSATGGLSEKLFF.

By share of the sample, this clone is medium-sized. This chain's CDR3 is CASSDRWLDEQFF. The DNA for the CDR3 is TGTGCCAGCAGTGACAGGTGGCTAGATGAGCAGTTCTTC. This chain uses TRBV6-4 with TRBJ2-1, with D unresolved. Germline lookup yields CDR1 MRHNA and CDR2 SNTAGT. There are 13 residues in the CDR3. Trimming cost V 2 bases and J 8 bases, with 10 bases left between them.

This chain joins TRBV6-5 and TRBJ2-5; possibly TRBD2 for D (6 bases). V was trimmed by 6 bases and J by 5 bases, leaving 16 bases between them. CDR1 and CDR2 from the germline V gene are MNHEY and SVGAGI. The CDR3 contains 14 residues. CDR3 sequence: CASRRGRRLETQYF. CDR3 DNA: TGTGCCAGCAGGCGGGGACGGCGGCTGGAGACCCAGTACTTC.

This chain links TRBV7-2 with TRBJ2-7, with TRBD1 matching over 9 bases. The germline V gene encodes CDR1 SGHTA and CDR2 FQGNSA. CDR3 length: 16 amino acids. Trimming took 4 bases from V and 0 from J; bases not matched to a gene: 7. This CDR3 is CASSSGRDRDSYEQYF. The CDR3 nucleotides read TGTGCCAGCAGCTCCGGCCGGGACAGGGACTCCTACGAGCAGTACTTC. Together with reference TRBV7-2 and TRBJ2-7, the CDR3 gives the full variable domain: GAGVSQSPSNKVTEKGKDVELRCDPISGHTALYWYRQSLGQGLEFLIYFQGNSAPDKSGLPSDRFSAERTGGSVSTLTIQRTQQEDSAVYLCASSSGRDRDSYEQYFGPGTRLTVT.

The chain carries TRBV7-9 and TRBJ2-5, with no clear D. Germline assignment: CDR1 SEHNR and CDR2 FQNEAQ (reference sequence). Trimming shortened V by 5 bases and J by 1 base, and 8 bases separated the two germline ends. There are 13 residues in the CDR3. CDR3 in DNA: TGTGCCAGCAGCGCCCAGGTCCAAGAGACCCAGTACTTC. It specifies CASSAQVQETQYF.

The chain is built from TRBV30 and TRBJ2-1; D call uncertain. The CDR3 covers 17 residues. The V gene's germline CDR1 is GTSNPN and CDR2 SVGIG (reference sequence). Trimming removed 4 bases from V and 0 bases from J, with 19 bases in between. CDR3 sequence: CAWTSPRSTVSYNEQFF. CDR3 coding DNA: TGTGCCTGGACCTCCCCGAGGTCGACGGTCTCCTACAATGAGCAGTTCTTC.

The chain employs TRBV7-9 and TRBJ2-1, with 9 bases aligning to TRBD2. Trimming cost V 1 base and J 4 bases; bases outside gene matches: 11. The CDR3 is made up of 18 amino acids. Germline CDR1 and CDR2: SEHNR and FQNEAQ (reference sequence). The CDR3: CASSLGGVAGARYNEQFF. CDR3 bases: TGTGCCAGCAGCTTAGGAGGGGTAGCGGGAGCACGTTACAATGAGCAGTTCTTC.

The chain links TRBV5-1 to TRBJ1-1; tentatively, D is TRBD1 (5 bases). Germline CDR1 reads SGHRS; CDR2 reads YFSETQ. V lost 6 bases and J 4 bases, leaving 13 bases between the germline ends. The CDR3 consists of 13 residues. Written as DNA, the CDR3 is TGCGCCAGCACCGCCGTGGGGGGCACTGAAGCTTTCTTT. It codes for CASTAVGGTEAFF. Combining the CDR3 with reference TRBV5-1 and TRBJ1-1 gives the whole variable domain KAGVTQTPRYLIKTRGQQVTLSCSPISGHRSVSWYQQTPGQGLQFLFEYFSETQRNKGNFPGRFSGRQFSNSRSEMNVSTLELGDSALYLCASTAVGGTEAFFGQGTRLTVV.

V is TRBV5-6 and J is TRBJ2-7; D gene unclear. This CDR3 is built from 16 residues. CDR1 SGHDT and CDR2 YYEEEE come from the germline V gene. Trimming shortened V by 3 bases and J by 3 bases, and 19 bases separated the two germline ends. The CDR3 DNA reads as TGTGCCAGCAGCTCGCTCCAAACTACCCCGATCTACGAGCAGTACTTC. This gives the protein CASSSLQTTPIYEQYF. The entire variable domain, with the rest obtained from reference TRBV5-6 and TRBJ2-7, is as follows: DAGVTQSPTHLIKTRGQQVTLRCSPKSGHDTVSWYQQALGQGPQFIFQYYEEEERQRGNFPDRFSGHQFPNYSSELNVNALLLGDSALYLCASSSLQTTPIYEQYFGPGTRLTVT.

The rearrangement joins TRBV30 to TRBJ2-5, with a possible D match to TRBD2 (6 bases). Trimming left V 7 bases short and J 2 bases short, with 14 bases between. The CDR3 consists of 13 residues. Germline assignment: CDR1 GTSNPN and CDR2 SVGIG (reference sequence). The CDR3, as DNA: TGTGCCTCCCACTCTGGAGGGCAAGAGACCCAGTACTTC. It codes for CASHSGGQETQYF.

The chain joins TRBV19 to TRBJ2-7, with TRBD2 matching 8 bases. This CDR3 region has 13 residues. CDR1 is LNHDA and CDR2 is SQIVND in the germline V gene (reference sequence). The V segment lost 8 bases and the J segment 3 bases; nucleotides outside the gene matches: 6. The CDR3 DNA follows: TGTGCCAGTTCGGGGGGGGGCCACTACGAGCAGTACTTC. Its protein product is CASSGGGHYEQYF.

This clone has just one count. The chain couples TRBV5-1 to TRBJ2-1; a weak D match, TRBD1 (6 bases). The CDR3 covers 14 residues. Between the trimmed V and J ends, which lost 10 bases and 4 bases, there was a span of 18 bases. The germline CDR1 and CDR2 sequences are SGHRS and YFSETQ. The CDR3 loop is CASGAALLYNEQFF. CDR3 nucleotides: TGCGCCTCAGGGGCAGCCTTGTTGTACAATGAGCAGTTCTTC.

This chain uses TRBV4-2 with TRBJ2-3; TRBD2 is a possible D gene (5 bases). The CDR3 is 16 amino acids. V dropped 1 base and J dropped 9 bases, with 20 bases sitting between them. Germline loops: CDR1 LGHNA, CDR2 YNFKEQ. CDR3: CASSQAMEYLTGTQYF. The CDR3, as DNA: TGTGCCAGCAGCCAAGCAATGGAGTACCTGACGGGGACGCAGTATTTT.

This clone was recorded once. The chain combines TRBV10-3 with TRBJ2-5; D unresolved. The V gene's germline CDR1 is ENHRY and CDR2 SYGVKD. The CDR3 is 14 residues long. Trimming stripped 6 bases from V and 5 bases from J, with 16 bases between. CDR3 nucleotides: TGTGCCATCAGCCTACCTACCCAGGCGGAGACCCAGTACTTC. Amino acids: CAISLPTQAETQYF.

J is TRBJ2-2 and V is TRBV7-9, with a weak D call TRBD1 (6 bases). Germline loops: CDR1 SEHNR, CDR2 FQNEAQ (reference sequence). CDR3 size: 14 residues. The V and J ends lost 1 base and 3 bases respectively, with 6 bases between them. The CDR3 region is CASSLGQDTGELFF. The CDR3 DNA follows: TGTGCCAGCAGCTTAGGACAGGACACCGGGGAGCTGTTTTTT.

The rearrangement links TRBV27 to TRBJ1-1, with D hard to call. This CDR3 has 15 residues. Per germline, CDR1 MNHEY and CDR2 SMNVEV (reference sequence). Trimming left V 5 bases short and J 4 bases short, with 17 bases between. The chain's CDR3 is CASSPQSAPGTEAFF. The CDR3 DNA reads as TGTGCCAGCAGTCCCCAGTCTGCACCAGGCACTGAAGCTTTCTTT.

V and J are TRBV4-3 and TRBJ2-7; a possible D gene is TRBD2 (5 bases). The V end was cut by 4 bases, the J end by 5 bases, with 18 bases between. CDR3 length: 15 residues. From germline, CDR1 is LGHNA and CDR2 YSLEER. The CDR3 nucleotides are TGCGCCAGCAGCCTCTTTGTGCGGGCAGTGGACGAGCAGTACTTC. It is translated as CASSLFVRAVDEQYF.

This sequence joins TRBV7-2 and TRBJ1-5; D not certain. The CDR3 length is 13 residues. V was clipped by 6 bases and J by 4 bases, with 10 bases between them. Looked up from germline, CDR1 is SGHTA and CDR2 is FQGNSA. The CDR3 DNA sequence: TGTGCCAGCAGTGGAGGGCGGAATCAGCCCCAGCATTTT. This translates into CASSGGRNQPQHF.